This is a list of T cell receptor beta chains from one sample in a study of T cells after yellow fever vaccination. TCRdb used MiXCR to reprocess the 5' RACE reads, holding one entry per CDR3 protein. The sample lists roughly 250,000 distinct CDR3 sequences, 10% to 15% occurring once. The material sequenced was CD4+ T cells sorted from PBMCs, taken 45 days after the yellow fever booster vaccination. These receptors all stem from a man younger than 40 who received the YFV17D yellow fever vaccine. Both conserved end residues are part of each CDR3. A D gene is named only where the DNA matches it firmly. Size is stated for part of the rows, as once, few or many counts, or as a class when the clone is expanded.

d_call: TRBD1
cdr3_length: 15
v_call: TRBV5-6
clone_size: few
j_call: TRBJ2-3
cdr3_aa: CASSLRTGWTDTQYF
cdr3_nt: TGTGCCAGCAGCTTAAGGACAGGGTGGACAGATACGCAGTATTTT

d_call: .
cdr3_length: 15
v_call: TRBV7-9
clone_size: .
j_call: TRBJ2-1
cdr3_aa: CASSLSGNGFNEQFF
cdr3_nt: TGTGCCAGCAGCCTTAGCGGTAACGGGTTCAATGAGCAGTTCTTC

d_call: .
cdr3_length: 11
v_call: TRBV5-1
clone_size: .
j_call: TRBJ2-1
cdr3_aa: CATWGRGGQFF
cdr3_nt: TGCGCCACTTGGGGGCGCGGGGGGCAGTTCTTC

d_call: .
cdr3_length: 11
v_call: TRBV10-3
clone_size: .
j_call: TRBJ2-3
cdr3_aa: CAISLQDTQYF
cdr3_nt: TGTGCCATCAGCCTACAAGATACGCAGTATTTT

d_call: .
cdr3_length: 14
v_call: TRBV29-1
clone_size: .
j_call: TRBJ1-5
cdr3_aa: CSVGGSGSHQPQHF
cdr3_nt: TGCAGCGTGGGGGGGTCCGGATCCCATCAGCCCCAGCATTTT

d_call: TRBD2
cdr3_length: 17
v_call: TRBV7-2
clone_size: .
j_call: TRBJ2-2
cdr3_aa: CASSLGTSGRGGGELFF
cdr3_nt: TGTGCCAGCAGCTTAGGGACTAGCGGGAGAGGTGGCGGGGAGCTGTTTTTT

d_call: .
cdr3_length: 15
v_call: TRBV5-1
clone_size: .
j_call: TRBJ2-2
cdr3_aa: CASSFIDRNTGELFF
cdr3_nt: TGCGCCAGCAGCTTTATTGACAGGAACACCGGGGAGCTGTTTTTT

d_call: TRBD2
cdr3_length: 18
v_call: TRBV4-2
clone_size: .
j_call: TRBJ2-7
cdr3_aa: CASSHRKTKVTSVYEQYF
cdr3_nt: TGTGCCAGCAGCCACCGAAAAACGAAGGTGACTAGCGTCTACGAGCAGTACTTC

d_call: .
cdr3_length: 16
v_call: TRBV7-2
clone_size: .
j_call: TRBJ2-1
cdr3_aa: CASSLGRIISYNEQFF
cdr3_nt: TGTGCCAGCAGCTTAGGCAGGATAATCTCCTACAATGAGCAGTTCTTC

d_call: .
cdr3_length: 14
v_call: TRBV18
clone_size: .
j_call: TRBJ1-5
cdr3_aa: CASSPVGRDQPQHF
cdr3_nt: TGTGCCAGCTCACCAGTAGGGAGGGATCAGCCCCAGCATTTT

d_call: .
cdr3_length: 15
v_call: TRBV12-3/TRBV12-4
clone_size: .
j_call: TRBJ1-1
cdr3_aa: CASSLEVGAGTEAFF
cdr3_nt: TGTGCCAGCAGTCTGGAAGTGGGGGCCGGCACTGAAGCTTTCTTT

d_call: .
cdr3_length: 12
v_call: TRBV7-3
clone_size: .
j_call: TRBJ2-2
cdr3_aa: CASSLNNRELFF
cdr3_nt: TGTGCCAGCAGCTTAAATAATAGGGAGCTGTTTTTT

d_call: .
cdr3_length: 12
v_call: TRBV3-1
clone_size: few
j_call: TRBJ2-5
cdr3_aa: CASSQGWETQYF
cdr3_nt: TGTGCCAGCAGCCAAGGGTGGGAGACCCAGTACTTC

d_call: .
cdr3_length: 13
v_call: TRBV7-8
clone_size: few
j_call: TRBJ2-5
cdr3_aa: CASSPGGRRAQYF
cdr3_nt: TGTGCCAGCAGCCCAGGTGGGCGCCGGGCCCAGTACTTC

d_call: TRBD1
cdr3_length: 14
v_call: TRBV20-1
clone_size: .
j_call: TRBJ2-5
cdr3_aa: CSARSTGGRETQYF
cdr3_nt: TGCAGTGCTAGATCGACAGGGGGGAGGGAGACCCAGTACTTC

d_call: TRBD2
cdr3_length: 16
v_call: TRBV11-2
clone_size: .
j_call: TRBJ2-1
cdr3_aa: CASSLMPSGNYNEQFF
cdr3_nt: TGTGCCAGCAGCTTAATGCCTAGCGGGAACTACAATGAGCAGTTCTTC

d_call: TRBD1
cdr3_length: 14
v_call: TRBV7-2
clone_size: few
j_call: TRBJ1-2
cdr3_aa: CASSLGQGSYGYTF
cdr3_nt: TGTGCCAGCAGCTTAGGACAGGGGAGCTATGGCTACACCTTC

d_call: .
cdr3_length: 13
v_call: TRBV10-3
clone_size: few
j_call: TRBJ2-7
cdr3_aa: CAISDKGRNEQYF
cdr3_nt: TGTGCCATCAGTGATAAGGGGAGGAACGAGCAGTACTTC

d_call: .
cdr3_length: 17
v_call: TRBV24-1
clone_size: .
j_call: TRBJ2-2
cdr3_aa: CATSENRPGMVTGELFF
cdr3_nt: TGTGCCACCAGTGAAAATAGGCCAGGGATGGTTACCGGGGAGCTGTTTTTT

d_call: .
cdr3_length: 14
v_call: TRBV6-1
clone_size: few
j_call: TRBJ2-7
cdr3_aa: CASSKDAYSYEQYF
cdr3_nt: TGTGCCAGCAGTAAGGACGCCTACTCCTACGAGCAGTACTTC

d_call: .
cdr3_length: 13
v_call: TRBV20-1
clone_size: .
j_call: TRBJ2-3
cdr3_aa: CSASHPGKDTQYF
cdr3_nt: TGCAGTGCCTCCCACCCCGGTAAAGATACGCAGTATTTT

d_call: .
cdr3_length: 16
v_call: TRBV5-8
clone_size: .
j_call: TRBJ2-6
cdr3_aa: CASSSGRVSGANVLTF
cdr3_nt: TGTGCCAGCAGTTCCGGACGGGTCTCTGGGGCCAACGTCCTGACTTTC

d_call: TRBD2
cdr3_length: 15
v_call: TRBV7-2
clone_size: .
j_call: TRBJ2-1
cdr3_aa: CASSSLAGSYNEQFF
cdr3_nt: TGTGCCAGCAGCTCTCTAGCGGGCTCCTACAATGAGCAGTTCTTC

d_call: TRBD2
cdr3_length: 13
v_call: TRBV24-1
clone_size: few
j_call: TRBJ2-7
cdr3_aa: CATSNSGSYEQYF
cdr3_nt: TGTGCCACCTCGAATAGCGGGAGCTACGAGCAGTACTTC

d_call: .
cdr3_length: 15
v_call: TRBV27
clone_size: .
j_call: TRBJ2-7
cdr3_aa: CASSYGTAGLYEQYF
cdr3_nt: TGTGCCAGCAGTTACGGGACGGCAGGTCTCTACGAGCAGTACTTC

d_call: .
cdr3_length: 14
v_call: TRBV12-3/TRBV12-4
clone_size: few
j_call: TRBJ2-7
cdr3_aa: CASSWAGFSYEQYF
cdr3_nt: TGTGCCAGCAGTTGGGCAGGGTTTTCCTACGAGCAGTACTTC

d_call: .
cdr3_length: 16
v_call: TRBV11-3
clone_size: .
j_call: TRBJ2-2
cdr3_aa: CASSRKTGMGTGELFF
cdr3_nt: TGTGCCAGCAGCCGTAAAACAGGGATGGGCACCGGGGAGCTGTTTTTT

d_call: .
cdr3_length: 14
v_call: TRBV7-2
clone_size: many
j_call: TRBJ1-1
cdr3_aa: CASSSDRLNTEAFF
cdr3_nt: TGTGCCAGCAGCTCCGACAGACTCAACACTGAAGCTTTCTTT

d_call: TRBD2
cdr3_length: 17
v_call: TRBV4-2
clone_size: .
j_call: TRBJ2-1
cdr3_aa: CASSQRTSGRAGNEQFF
cdr3_nt: TGTGCCAGCAGCCAAAGGACTAGCGGGAGGGCAGGGAATGAGCAGTTCTTC

d_call: .
cdr3_length: 11
v_call: TRBV29-1
clone_size: many
j_call: TRBJ2-5
cdr3_aa: CSVESTVLQYF
cdr3_nt: TGCAGCGTTGAAAGTACGGTTCTCCAGTACTTC

d_call: .
cdr3_length: 12
v_call: TRBV30
clone_size: .
j_call: TRBJ2-1
cdr3_aa: CAWSKTYNEQFF
cdr3_nt: TGTGCCTGGAGTAAAACGTACAATGAGCAGTTCTTC

d_call: TRBD2
cdr3_length: 15
v_call: TRBV5-5
clone_size: .
j_call: TRBJ2-2
cdr3_aa: CASSLEASGIGELFF
cdr3_nt: TGTGCCAGCAGCTTGGAGGCTAGCGGAATCGGGGAGCTGTTTTTT

d_call: .
cdr3_length: 13
v_call: TRBV12-3/TRBV12-4
clone_size: few
j_call: TRBJ2-7
cdr3_aa: CASSRTTAYEQYF
cdr3_nt: TGTGCCAGCAGTAGGACTACGGCCTACGAGCAGTACTTC

d_call: .
cdr3_length: 12
v_call: TRBV15
clone_size: many
j_call: TRBJ2-5
cdr3_aa: CATSRPRETQYF
cdr3_nt: TGTGCCACCAGCAGGCCCCGGGAGACCCAGTACTTC

d_call: TRBD2
cdr3_length: 16
v_call: TRBV5-1
clone_size: .
j_call: TRBJ2-1
cdr3_aa: CASSLERLAGYNEQFF
cdr3_nt: TGCGCCAGCAGCTTGGAAAGGCTAGCGGGATACAATGAGCAGTTCTTC

d_call: TRBD2
cdr3_length: 15
v_call: TRBV12-3/TRBV12-4
clone_size: many
j_call: TRBJ2-5
cdr3_aa: CASSLSREGRETQYF
cdr3_nt: TGTGCCAGCAGTTTATCGCGGGAGGGCCGAGAGACCCAGTACTTC

d_call: TRBD2
cdr3_length: 17
v_call: TRBV24-1
clone_size: few
j_call: TRBJ2-3
cdr3_aa: CATSDSPGTSGADTQYF
cdr3_nt: TGTGCCACCAGTGATTCCCCCGGGACTAGCGGCGCAGATACGCAGTATTTT

d_call: .
cdr3_length: 12
v_call: TRBV29-1
clone_size: few
j_call: TRBJ2-5
cdr3_aa: CSVKGGEETQYF
cdr3_nt: TGCAGCGTTAAGGGGGGAGAAGAGACCCAGTACTTC

d_call: .
cdr3_length: 15
v_call: TRBV4-3
clone_size: few
j_call: TRBJ2-2
cdr3_aa: CASSQETGPTGELFF
cdr3_nt: TGCGCCAGCAGCCAAGAAACCGGACCGACCGGGGAGCTGTTTTTT

d_call: .
cdr3_length: 14
v_call: TRBV5-1
clone_size: many
j_call: TRBJ2-2
cdr3_aa: CASSAGQNTGELFF
cdr3_nt: TGCGCCAGCAGCGCAGGACAAAACACCGGGGAGCTGTTTTTT

d_call: .
cdr3_length: 13
v_call: TRBV20-1
clone_size: few
j_call: TRBJ2-3
cdr3_aa: CSGITGLADTQYF
cdr3_nt: TGCAGCGGTATCACAGGGCTCGCAGATACGCAGTATTTT

d_call: .
cdr3_length: 14
v_call: TRBV20-1
clone_size: .
j_call: TRBJ2-5
cdr3_aa: CSASPGGGSETQYF
cdr3_nt: TGCAGTGCTAGTCCCGGTGGAGGGAGCGAGACCCAGTACTTC

d_call: .
cdr3_length: 15
v_call: TRBV24-1
clone_size: many
j_call: TRBJ2-1
cdr3_aa: CATSWESGERNEQFF
cdr3_nt: TGTGCCACCAGCTGGGAGTCGGGGGAGCGCAATGAGCAGTTCTTC

d_call: .
cdr3_length: 17
v_call: TRBV5-1
clone_size: few
j_call: TRBJ2-1
cdr3_aa: CASSSRGDLLNNNEQFF
cdr3_nt: TGCGCCAGCAGTAGCAGAGGAGACCTCCTGAACAACAATGAGCAGTTCTTC

d_call: .
cdr3_length: 13
v_call: TRBV30
clone_size: .
j_call: TRBJ2-1
cdr3_aa: CAWSRLVANEQFF
cdr3_nt: TGTGCCTGGAGTAGACTAGTGGCCAATGAGCAGTTCTTC

d_call: TRBD2
cdr3_length: 13
v_call: TRBV20-1
clone_size: once
j_call: TRBJ2-7
cdr3_aa: CSASCSGSYEQYF
cdr3_nt: TGCAGTGCTAGTTGTAGCGGGAGTTACGAGCAGTACTTC